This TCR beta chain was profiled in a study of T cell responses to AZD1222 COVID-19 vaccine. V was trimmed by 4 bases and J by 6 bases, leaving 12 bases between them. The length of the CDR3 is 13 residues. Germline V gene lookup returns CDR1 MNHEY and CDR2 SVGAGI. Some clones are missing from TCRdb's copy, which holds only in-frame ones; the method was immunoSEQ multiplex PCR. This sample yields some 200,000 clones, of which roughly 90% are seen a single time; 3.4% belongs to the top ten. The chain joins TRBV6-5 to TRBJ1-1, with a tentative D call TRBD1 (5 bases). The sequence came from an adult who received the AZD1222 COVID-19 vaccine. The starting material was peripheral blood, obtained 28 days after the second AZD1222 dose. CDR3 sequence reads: CASSSRSGAEAFF. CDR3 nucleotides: TGTGCCAGCAGTTCCCGGTCGGGGGCTGAAGCTTTCTTT.